The text below deals with one T cell receptor (beta chain). The data are from a study of blood T cell repertoires in COVID-19. Study-wide background: T cells, B-cell-depleted T cells, or PBMCs provided the cDNA or gDNA that served as material.

Assay: immunoSEQ multiplex PCR; the TCRdb copy retains only in-frame clones and omits some. The sample lists roughly 200,000 clones; approximately 90% were seen once. Participant-given clinical history determined each cohort assignment. This receptor was taken from a young woman who had recovered from COVID-19. The sequenced sample consisted of PBMCs or T cells enriched from blood (not recorded which).

Here the CDR3 reads CASSPDRYYGYTF. The CDR3 DNA sequence: TGTGCCAGCAGCCCGGACAGATACTATGGCTACACCTTC. This rearrangement joins TRBV27 to TRBJ1-2, with D possibly matching TRBD1 (6 bases). CDR3 length: 13 amino acids. V shed 6 bases and J shed 3 bases, with 11 bases lying between them. Germline lookup yields CDR1 MNHEY and CDR2 SMNVEV (reference sequence).